This paragraph covers one T cell receptor (beta chain) sequence. Its antigen is still unknown. Data came from immunoSEQ multiplex PCR; TCRdb stores just in-frame clones and leaves some out. Here the sample spans more than 65,000 clones, 91% being singletons. The data stem from a study of OX40 agonist ivuxolimab in advanced cancers. Findings and caveats of the study: Part of the nonresponder group also had normalized T-cell clonal expansion that was low.

This CDR3 spans 12 amino acids. From germline, CDR1 is MGHDK and CDR2 SYGVNS. With 3 bases removed from V and 2 bases from J, the gap between germline ends came to 4 bases. The V and J genes are TRBV25-1 and TRBJ1-2; D unresolved. Sequences were derived from CD4+ or CD8+ T cells sorted from blood, sampled in a trial of the OX40 agonist ivuxolimab. The receptor was isolated from an adult with an advanced solid tumor such as melanoma, head and neck, liver or kidney cancer. The DNA of the CDR3 is TGTGCCAGCAGTGACCACAACTATGGCTACACCTTC. It translates to CASSDHNYGYTF.